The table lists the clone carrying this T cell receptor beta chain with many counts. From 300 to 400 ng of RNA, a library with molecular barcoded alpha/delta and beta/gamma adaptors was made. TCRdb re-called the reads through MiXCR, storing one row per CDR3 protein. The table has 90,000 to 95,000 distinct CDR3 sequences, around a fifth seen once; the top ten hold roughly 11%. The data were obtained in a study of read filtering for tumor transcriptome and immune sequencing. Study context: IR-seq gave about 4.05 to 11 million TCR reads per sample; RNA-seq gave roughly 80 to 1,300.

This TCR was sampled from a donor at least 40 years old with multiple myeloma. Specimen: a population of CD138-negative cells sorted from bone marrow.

CDR3 sequence: CASSHPYVAGEQFF. The CDR3 bases are TGCGCCAGCAGCCACCCCTATGTCGCGGGAGAGCAGTTCTTC. The chain recombines TRBV4-1 with TRBJ2-1; the D gene is possibly TRBD2 (6 bases). The CDR3 runs to 14 residues. The germline gives CDR1 MGHRA, CDR2 YSYEKL. V was pared by 3 bases and J by 10 bases, with 16 bases between.